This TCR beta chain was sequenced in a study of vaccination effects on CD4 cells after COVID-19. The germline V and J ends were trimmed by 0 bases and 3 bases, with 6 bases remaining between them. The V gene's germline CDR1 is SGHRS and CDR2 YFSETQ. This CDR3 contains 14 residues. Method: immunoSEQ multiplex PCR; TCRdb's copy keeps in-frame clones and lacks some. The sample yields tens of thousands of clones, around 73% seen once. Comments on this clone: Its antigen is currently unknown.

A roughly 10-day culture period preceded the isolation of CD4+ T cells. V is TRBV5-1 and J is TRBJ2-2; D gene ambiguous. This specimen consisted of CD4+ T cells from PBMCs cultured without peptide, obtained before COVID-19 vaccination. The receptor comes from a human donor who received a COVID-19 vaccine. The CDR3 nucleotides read TGCGCCAGCAGCTTGGGACAAGACACCGGGGAGCTGTTTTTT. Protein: CASSLGQDTGELFF.